The 4 T cell receptor beta chains listed next were all sequenced from one sample in a study of cytomegalovirus exposure and HLA in healthy donors. PCR employed 60 Vbeta and 13 Jbeta primers. Data came from immunoSEQ multiplex PCR; TCRdb stores just in-frame clones and leaves some out. The sample records about 160,000 clones, around three quarters being singletons. Sequenced material: PBMCs. Receptors were obtained from a man aged 30-40 years in good health and CMV-seropositive.

The gene calls are TRBV29-1 and TRBJ2-1; 8 bases are a match to TRBD1. Germline V gene lookup returns CDR1 SQVTM and CDR2 ANQGSEA. This CDR3 contains 14 residues. The V segment lost 3 bases and the J segment 6 bases; nucleotides outside the gene matches: 7. CDR3 protein: CSVEGGQEGNEQFF. In DNA, the CDR3 is TGCAGCGTTGAGGGGGGACAGGAGGGCAATGAGCAGTTCTTC.

This rearrangement joins TRBV2 to TRBJ2-4; maybe TRBD2 (7 bases). Deletions cut 8 bases from V and 2 bases from J, with 10 bases between. The germline CDR1 and CDR2 sequences are SNHLY and FYNNEI. CDR3 length: 13 amino acids. As DNA, the CDR3 is TGTGCCAGCGGGGGGGCTCCCAAAAACATTCAGTACTTC. It specifies CASGGAPKNIQYF.

V is TRBV14 and J is TRBJ2-2; 7 nucleotides match TRBD1. Germline V gives CDR1 SGHDN, CDR2 FVKESK. The CDR3 is 15 residues long. After removal of 4 bases from V and 7 bases from J, the junction contained 9 bases not matched to a gene. Here the CDR3 reads CASSRRTGWGGELFF. For the CDR3, the DNA is TGTGCCAGCAGCCGGAGGACAGGCTGGGGCGGGGAGCTGTTTTTT. Filled out from reference TRBV14 and TRBJ2-2, the complete variable domain reads EAGVTQFPSHSVIEKGQTVTLRCDPISGHDNLYWYRRVMGKEIKFLLHFVKESKQDESGMPNNRFLAERTGGTYSTLKVQPAELEDSGVYFCASSRRTGWGGELFFGEGSRLTVL.

A single count supports this clone. The chain couples TRBV4-1 to TRBJ2-3; 11 bases agree with TRBD2. V lost 0 bases, J lost 3 bases, and 5 bases stayed unmatched. Per germline, CDR1 MGHRA and CDR2 YSYEKL. The CDR3 runs 17 residues. The CDR3, as DNA: TGCGCCAGCAGCCAAGATATCGCTAGCGGGGGGACAGATACGCAGTATTTT. Encoded protein: CASSQDIASGGTDTQYF.